The entry that follows covers one T cell receptor beta chain sequence. The antigen remains unidentified. This entry comes from a study of cytomegalovirus exposure and HLA in healthy donors. Study-wide background: Early released data had tens of millions of unique TCRs, all coming from HLA-typed donors.

Trimming removed 3 bases at V and 2 bases at J, with 5 bases between. From germline, CDR1 is MDHEN and CDR2 SYDVKM. The CDR3 has 12 amino acids. It was with 60 Vbeta and 13 Jbeta primers that the PCR ran. Data came from immunoSEQ multiplex PCR; TCRdb stores just in-frame clones and leaves some out. The profile shows 92,000 or so clones, around three fifths of them singletons. Study outcomes and limitations: Usually a TCR sequence was rare, but some public TCRs were found in many donors.

The sequence was collected from a woman aged 45-59 years in good health and CMV-seropositive. The V gene is TRBV28, the J gene TRBJ2-7, with unresolved D. Sequences were obtained from PBMCs. The CDR3 sequence: CASSFPTYEQYF. The CDR3, as DNA: TGTGCCAGCAGTTTCCCTACCTACGAGCAGTACTTC.